A single sample is the source of the 21 T cell receptor beta chains below, sequenced in a study of radiation and T cells in renal cell carcinoma. Time point reported: baseline pretreatment blood. The treatment is: 15 Gy SBRT to primary tumor, nephrectomy 4 weeks later. Repertoires were generated with immunoSEQ multiplex PCR, while TCRdb's copy carries only in-frame clones and drops some. Seen here are about 49,000 clones, 65% to 90% observed once, and the top ten hold 31%. The sequenced sample was blood, obtained from a patient whose treatment included radiotherapy and nephrectomy. These TCRs come from a woman aged 70-85 years with renal cell carcinoma.

This chain links TRBV4-2 with TRBJ2-3; 7 bases match TRBD2. This CDR3 has 17 residues. Germline CDR1 and CDR2: LGHNA and YNFKEQ. V was clipped by 3 bases and J by 0 bases; unmatched bases: 9. The CDR3 DNA is TGTGCCAGCAGCCATCAAGGGCGGGAGACTAGCACAGATACGCAGTATTTT. Translating gives CASSHQGRETSTDTQYF.

The CDR3 sequence: CASGTGANEKLFF. CDR3 coding DNA: TGCGCCAGCGGGACAGGGGCTAATGAAAAACTGTTTTTT. The rearrangement links TRBV5-1 to TRBJ1-4; 10 bases are shared with TRBD1. The germline V gene encodes CDR1 SGHRS and CDR2 YFSETQ. V shed 7 bases and J 3 bases; nucleotides not matched to a gene: 0. The CDR3 sequence is 13 residues long. Drawing the rest from reference TRBV5-1 and TRBJ1-4, the complete variable domain is KAGVTQTPRYLIKTRGQQVTLSCSPISGHRSVSWYQQTPGQGLQFLFEYFSETQRNKGNFPGRFSGRQFSNSRSEMNVSTLELGDSALYLCASGTGANEKLFFGSGTQLSVL.

This clone was seen more than once but under ten times. The chain employs TRBV7-9 and TRBJ1-1, with D possibly being TRBD1 (5 bases). The CDR3 contains 13 residues. Germline loops: CDR1 SEHNR, CDR2 FQNEAQ (reference sequence). Trimming shortened V by 6 bases and J by 1 base, and 9 bases separated the two germline ends. The CDR3 region is CASRQGQNTEAFF. The CDR3 bases are TGTGCCAGCAGGCAGGGCCAGAACACTGAAGCTTTCTTT. The full variable domain, in which reference TRBV7-9 and TRBJ1-1 provide the parts outside the CDR3, is DTGVSQNPRHKITKRGQNVTFRCDPISEHNRLYWYRQTLGQGPEFLTYFQNEAQLEKSRLLSDRFSAERPKGSFSTLEIQRTEQGDSAMYLCASRQGQNTEAFFGQGTRLTVV.

The CDR3: CSVRSGTGRYNEQFF. As DNA, the CDR3 is TGCAGCGTGCGATCCGGGACAGGGAGATACAATGAGCAGTTCTTC. This rearrangement joins TRBV29-1 to TRBJ2-1; 9 bases line up with TRBD1. The germline gives CDR1 SQVTM, CDR2 ANQGSEA. V dropped 6 bases and J dropped 4; count of bases not matched to a gene: 10. The CDR3 runs 15 residues.

The chain joins TRBV5-4 to TRBJ2-7; 7 nucleotides align to TRBD1. This CDR3 has 11 amino acids. Germline V gene data show CDR1 as SGHNT and CDR2 as YYREEE (reference sequence). The trim removed 4 bases at V and 7 bases at J, leaving 2 bases unmatched. CDR3: CASSKQGEQYF. In nucleotides, the CDR3 is TGTGCCAGCAGCAAACAGGGGGAGCAGTACTTC. Looking up the rest from reference TRBV5-4 and TRBJ2-7 gives the full variable domain: ETGVTQSPTHLIKTRGQQVTLRCSSQSGHNTVSWYQQALGQGPQFIFQYYREEENGRGNFPPRFSGLQFPNYSSELNVNALELDDSALYLCASSKQGEQYFGPGTRLTVT.

The genes are TRBV12-5 and TRBJ1-4; D is ambiguous. The CDR3 is 15 residues long. Germline CDR1 and CDR2: LGHNT and FRNRAP. V was shortened by 7 bases and J by 7 bases, with 19 bases between the two germline ends. The CDR3 coding sequence is TGTGCTAGTGCCCCCCGGGGAGGAGGGAGTGAAAAACTGTTTTTT. Residues: CASAPRGGGSEKLFF.

This CDR3 is CASSIGILDTEAFF. CDR3 DNA sequence: TGTGCCAGTAGTATCGGGATTCTGGACACTGAAGCTTTCTTT. This chain connects TRBV19 to TRBJ1-1; D ambiguous. Germline loops: CDR1 LNHDA, CDR2 SQIVND (reference sequence). V was clipped by 3 bases and J by 3 bases, with 11 bases between them. This CDR3 contains 14 residues.

The chain recombines TRBV7-9 with TRBJ1-5, with D possibly TRBD1 on 5 matching bases. Deletions cut 4 bases from V and 6 bases from J, with 7 bases between. Germline V CDR1 and CDR2: SEHNR, FQNEAQ (reference sequence). This CDR3 has 12 amino acids. CDR3 sequence reads: CASSSDIQPQHF. CDR3 sequence (DNA): TGTGCCAGCAGCTCGGACATTCAGCCCCAGCATTTT. The full variable domain, rest sourced from reference TRBV7-9 and TRBJ1-5, is DTGVSQNPRHKITKRGQNVTFRCDPISEHNRLYWYRQTLGQGPEFLTYFQNEAQLEKSRLLSDRFSAERPKGSFSTLEIQRTEQGDSAMYLCASSSDIQPQHFGDGTRLSIL.

This rearrangement joins TRBV5-1 to TRBJ1-1; perhaps TRBD1 as D (5 bases). V was shortened by 4 bases and J by 4 bases, with 11 bases between the two germline ends. CDR1 and CDR2 (germline): SGHRS, YFSETQ. CDR3 size: 13 residues. This chain's CDR3 is CASSPPTATEAFF. The CDR3 nucleotides read TGCGCCAGCAGCCCGCCGACAGCCACTGAAGCTTTCTTT.

By its share, this clone is medium-sized. The V gene is TRBV4-2, the J gene TRBJ1-1; 12 nucleotides agree with TRBD1. The CDR3 is 16 residues long. Germline V gene sequence: CDR1 LGHNA, CDR2 YNFKEQ. V dropped 0 bases and J dropped 7; count of bases not matched to a gene: 6. The CDR3, as DNA: TGTGCCAGCAGCCAAGAGGGACAGGGGGCGAGAAGTGAAGCTTTCTTT. This gives the protein CASSQEGQGARSEAFF.

V is TRBV6-5 and J is TRBJ1-3; 7 bases map to TRBD1. CDR1 and CDR2 (germline): MNHEY, SVGAGI. Trimming removed 7 bases from V and 0 bases from J; junction bases left unmatched: 6. CDR3 length: 15 amino acids. CDR3 sequence reads: CASTLQGPSGNTIYF. Written as DNA, the CDR3 is TGTGCCAGCACCCTACAGGGGCCCTCTGGAAACACCATATATTTT.

The chain recombines TRBV7-3 with TRBJ2-3, with a possible D match to TRBD2 (5 bases). Germline V gene data show CDR1 as SGHTA and CDR2 as FQGTGA. This CDR3 spans 15 amino acids. Trimming removed 1 base at V and 1 base at J, with 9 bases between. DNA for the CDR3: TGTGCCAGCAGCTTAATGGGTAGCGGCACAGATACGCAGTATTTT. Translating gives CASSLMGSGTDTQYF.

CDR3 DNA sequence: TGTGCCAGCAGTTACTCGGTGAGGGACTATGGCTACACCTTC. Amino acid sequence: CASSYSVRDYGYTF. V usage is TRBV6-5 and J usage is TRBJ1-2; D call uncertain. V shed 0 bases and J shed 3 bases, with 8 bases lying between them. Germline CDR1 reads MNHEY; CDR2 reads SVGAGI. The CDR3 consists of 14 residues.

The chain has TRBV6-1 and TRBJ1-5, with D unresolved. Germline V gene sequence: CDR1 MNHNS, CDR2 SASEGT. With 2 bases removed from V and 4 bases from J, the gap between germline ends came to 9 bases. CDR3 length equals 14 residues. CDR3 DNA: TGTGCCAGCAGTGAAATGGTAGGGAATCAGCCCCAGCATTTT. Protein product: CASSEMVGNQPQHF.

The chain couples TRBV11-1 to TRBJ2-2; 14 bases agree with TRBD2. V trimming: 5 bases; J trimming: 5 bases; junction bases outside the gene matches: 4. This CDR3 is built from 16 residues. Germline values: CDR1 SGHAT, CDR2 FQDESV (reference sequence). In nucleotides, the CDR3 is TGTGCCAGCAGCACAAGACTAGCGGGAGGGACCGGGGAGCTGTTTTTT. It codes for CASSTRLAGGTGELFF.

This clone was seen a handful of times. This sequence joins TRBV7-8 and TRBJ2-7; possibly TRBD1 or TRBD2 for D (6 bases each). The germline V and J ends were trimmed by 1 base and 1 base, with 14 bases remaining between them. The CDR3 runs to 16 residues. From germline, CDR1 is SGHVS and CDR2 FQNEAQ. CDR3 sequence: CASSLVPKGGSYEQYF. In DNA form, the CDR3 reads TGTGCCAGCAGCTTAGTTCCGAAAGGGGGGTCCTACGAGCAGTACTTC.

This rearrangement joins TRBV4-1 to TRBJ2-3; 12 bases fit TRBD2. Trimming cost V 4 bases and J 0 bases; bases outside gene matches: 5. Looked up from germline, CDR1 is MGHRA and CDR2 is YSYEKL. The CDR3 extends over 17 amino acids. The CDR3 region has the DNA TGCGCCAGCAGCCGGGCCGGACTAGCGGGAAGCACAGATACGCAGTATTTT. Its translation is CASSRAGLAGSTDTQYF.

V usage is TRBV9 and J usage is TRBJ1-4; TRBD1 might be the D (6 bases). CDR3 length: 15 residues. From germline, CDR1 is SGDLS and CDR2 YYNGEE. V was shortened by 0 bases and J by 2 bases, with 8 bases between the two germline ends. CDR3 region: CASSVEGHTNEKLFF. The DNA of the CDR3 is TGTGCCAGCAGCGTAGAGGGACACACTAATGAAAAACTGTTTTTT.

The rearrangement uses TRBV6-5 and TRBJ1-4, with no clear D. Germline V gene sequence: CDR1 MNHEY, CDR2 SVGAGI. Trimming stripped 5 bases from V and 5 bases from J, with 3 bases between. The CDR3 is made up of 11 amino acids. DNA of the CDR3: TGTGCCAGCAGTAAAAATGAAAAACTGTTTTTT. Translating it yields CASSKNEKLFF.

This clone was observed a few times. The J gene is TRBJ2-1, the V gene TRBV19; the match to TRBD1 covers 10 bases. This CDR3 comprises 15 residues. Germline loops: CDR1 LNHDA, CDR2 SQIVND (reference sequence). The V segment lost 5 bases and the J segment 0 bases; nucleotides outside the gene matches: 1. CDR3 region: CASSWTGGSYNEQFF. CDR3 sequence (DNA): TGTGCCAGTAGTTGGACAGGGGGCTCCTACAATGAGCAGTTCTTC.

This chain links TRBV6-6 with TRBJ2-7; TRBD1 matches at 7 bases. This CDR3 contains 13 residues. J gave up 6 bases and V 5 bases, and 7 bases lay outside the gene matches. The germline CDR1 and CDR2 sequences are MNHNY and SVGAGI (reference sequence). The CDR3 sequence is CASSPTGVGEQYF. The CDR3 DNA reads as TGTGCCAGCAGTCCTACAGGGGTGGGCGAGCAGTACTTC.